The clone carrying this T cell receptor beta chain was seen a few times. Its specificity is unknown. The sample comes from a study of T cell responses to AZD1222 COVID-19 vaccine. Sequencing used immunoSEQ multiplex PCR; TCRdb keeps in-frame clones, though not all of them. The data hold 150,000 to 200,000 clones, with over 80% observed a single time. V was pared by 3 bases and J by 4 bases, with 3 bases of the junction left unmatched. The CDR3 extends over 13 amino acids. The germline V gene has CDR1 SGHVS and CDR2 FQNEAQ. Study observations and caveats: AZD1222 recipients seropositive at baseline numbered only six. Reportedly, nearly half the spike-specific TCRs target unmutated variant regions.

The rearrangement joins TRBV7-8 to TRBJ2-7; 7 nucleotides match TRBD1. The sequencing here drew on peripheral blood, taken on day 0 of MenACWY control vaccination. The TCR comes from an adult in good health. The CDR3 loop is CASSLGQMYEQYF. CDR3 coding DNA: TGTGCCAGCAGCTTGGGACAGATGTACGAGCAGTACTTC.